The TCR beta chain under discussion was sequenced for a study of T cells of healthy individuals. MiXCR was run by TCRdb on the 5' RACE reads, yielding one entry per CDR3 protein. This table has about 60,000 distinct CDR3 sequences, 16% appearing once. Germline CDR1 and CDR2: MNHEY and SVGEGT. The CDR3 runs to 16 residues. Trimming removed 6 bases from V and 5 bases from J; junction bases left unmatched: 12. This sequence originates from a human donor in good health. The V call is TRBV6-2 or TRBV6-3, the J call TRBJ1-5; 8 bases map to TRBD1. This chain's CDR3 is CASSLGPGGAYQPQHF. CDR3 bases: TGTGCCAGCAGCCTAGGCCCAGGGGGCGCCTATCAGCCCCAGCATTTT.